These T cell receptor beta chains were read from a single sample in a study of blood T cell repertoires in COVID-19. Clones were read by immunoSEQ multiplex PCR, and TCRdb kept only the in-frame ones, dropping some. The sample holds fewer than 250,000 clones, 84% seen once. Sequencing used PBMCs or T cells enriched from blood (not recorded which). The receptors shown here come from a woman in her 40s who had recovered from COVID-19. Each CDR3 is given with its conserved first and last residue. D genes are given only for firm matches. A row's size may be missing; if present it is once, few, many or a size class.

j_call clone_size v_call d_call cdr3_nt cdr3_aa
TRBJ2-7 NA TRBV6-5 NA TGTGCCAGCAGTTACTCCAGGGTCTACGAGCAGTACTTC CASSYSRVYEQYF
TRBJ1-2 NA TRBV3-1/TRBV3-2 NA TGTGCCAGCAGCCAACTAGGGACTGAGTATGGCTACACCTTC CASSQLGTEYGYTF
TRBJ2-7 NA TRBV9 TRBD2 TGTGCCAGCAGCGGAAGACTAGCGGGAGGGCCCGAGCAGTACTTC CASSGRLAGGPEQYF
TRBJ2-5 NA TRBV11-3 NA TGTGCCAGCAGCTACGGACAGTACCCTTGGGAGACCCAGTACTTC CASSYGQYPWETQYF
TRBJ2-3 NA TRBV7-9 NA TGTGCCAGCAGCGAGAGCCGTGTTAGTAAGCGAGATACGCAGTATTTT CASSESRVSKRDTQYF
TRBJ2-7 NA TRBV15 NA TGTGCCACCAGCAGAACATCCTACGAGCAGTACTTC CATSRTSYEQYF
TRBJ2-1 NA TRBV6-5 TRBD1 TGTGCCAGCAGTTACTCACAGGGGAATGAGCAGTTCTTC CASSYSQGNEQFF
TRBJ1-4 NA TRBV5-1 NA TGCGCCAGCAGCCAGGACGCGGGTGGCGAAAAACTGTTTTTT CASSQDAGGEKLFF
TRBJ1-3 NA TRBV5-6 NA TGTGCCAGCAGCTTGGGGGCCCGAGGGCTAAACACCATATATTTT CASSLGARGLNTIYF
TRBJ2-2 NA TRBV5-1 TRBD2 TGCGCCAGCTCCACAGAGTGGGGGACTAGCGGGAGTTCGAACACCGGGGAGCTGTTTTTT CASSTEWGTSGSSNTGELFF
TRBJ1-1 NA TRBV18 NA TGTGCCAGCTCACCGGGAGCGGGGAACACTGAAGCTTTCTTT CASSPGAGNTEAFF
TRBJ1-5 NA TRBV19 NA TGTGCCAGTAGTATAGCACACTTAACAGCTAGCAATCAGCCCCAGCATTTT CASSIAHLTASNQPQHF
TRBJ2-1 NA TRBV6-2/TRBV6-3 TRBD2 TGTGCCAGCAGTTATTCCGCAGCGGGAGCCGCTTTAAATGAGCAGTTCTTC CASSYSAAGAALNEQFF
TRBJ2-7 many TRBV7-2 NA TGTGCCAGCAGCTTAGCAGGCAGGGAAATAGGCGAGCAGTACTTC CASSLAGREIGEQYF
TRBJ1-2 NA TRBV5-1 TRBD1 TGCGCCAGCAGCGGGACAGACTCGTTCGTGGGCACCTTC CASSGTDSFVGTF
TRBJ1-6 NA TRBV28 NA TGTGCCAGCAGTTTGAACCAAGGACTTCCCAATTCACCCCTCCACTTT CASSLNQGLPNSPLHF
TRBJ2-5 many TRBV12-5 TRBD2 TGTGCTAGTGGTTTGGGGAGCGGGATGGAAGAGACCCAGTACTTC CASGLGSGMEETQYF
TRBJ2-1 NA TRBV24-1 TRBD2 TGTGCCACCAGTGATGCTCTAGCGGGGGATAACAATGAGCAGTTCTTC CATSDALAGDNNEQFF
TRBJ2-5 NA TRBV6-2/TRBV6-3 TRBD2 TGTGCCAGCAGTATAAGACTAGCGGGAGAAGGTACCCAGTACTTC CASSIRLAGEGTQYF
TRBJ2-1 once TRBV9 NA TGTGCCAGCAGCGTAGCGGCGGGACCCTCCTACAATGAGCAGTTCTTC CASSVAAGPSYNEQFF
TRBJ1-6 NA TRBV7-2 NA TGTGCCAGCAGCTCGACGCGGTCCGGTAATTCACCCCTCCACTTT CASSSTRSGNSPLHF
TRBJ2-2 NA TRBV4-3 TRBD2 TGCGCCAGCAGCCAAACGCAGCGGGAGGGGGGCACCGGGGAGCTGTTTTTT CASSQTQREGGTGELFF
TRBJ1-1 NA TRBV20-1 NA TGCAGTGCTAGTGTCGGAGGGGCAGGGACTGAAGCTTTCTTT CSASVGGAGTEAFF
TRBJ2-1 few TRBV7-2 NA TGTGCCAGCAGCTTAAGGGGCAATGAGCAGTTCTTC CASSLRGNEQFF